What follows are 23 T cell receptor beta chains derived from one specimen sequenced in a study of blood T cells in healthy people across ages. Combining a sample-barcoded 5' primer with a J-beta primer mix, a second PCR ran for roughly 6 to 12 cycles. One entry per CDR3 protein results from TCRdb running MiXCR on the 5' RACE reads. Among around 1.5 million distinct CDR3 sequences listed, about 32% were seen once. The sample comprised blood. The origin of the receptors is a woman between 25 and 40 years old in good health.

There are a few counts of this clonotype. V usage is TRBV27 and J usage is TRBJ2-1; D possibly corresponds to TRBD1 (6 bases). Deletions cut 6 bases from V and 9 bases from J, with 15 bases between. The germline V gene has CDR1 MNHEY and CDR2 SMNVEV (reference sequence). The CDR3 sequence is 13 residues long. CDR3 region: CASSTGFQVEQFF. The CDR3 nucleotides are TGTGCCAGCAGCACAGGGTTCCAGGTTGAGCAGTTCTTC.

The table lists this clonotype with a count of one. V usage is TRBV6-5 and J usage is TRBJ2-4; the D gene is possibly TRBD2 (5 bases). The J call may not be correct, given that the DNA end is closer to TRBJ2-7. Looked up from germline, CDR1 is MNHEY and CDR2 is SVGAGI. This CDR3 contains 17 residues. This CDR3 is CASSSRTGGSTTYEQYF. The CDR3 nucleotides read TGTGCCAGCAGTTCACGGACTGGCGGAAGCACGACCTACGAGCAGTACTTC.

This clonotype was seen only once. CDR3 protein: CASSLWIGVNTGELFF. CDR3 nucleotides: TGTGCCAGCAGCTTATGGATCGGGGTCAACACCGGGGAGCTGTTTTTT. The chain combines TRBV7-2 with TRBJ2-2; tentatively, D is TRBD2 (5 bases). CDR3 length: 16 residues. Germline values: CDR1 SGHTA, CDR2 FQGNSA. V lost 2 bases and J 2 bases, leaving 12 bases between the germline ends. The whole variable domain, filled in from reference TRBV7-2 and TRBJ2-2, reads GAGVSQSPSNKVTEKGKDVELRCDPISGHTALYWYRQSLGQGLEFLIYFQGNSAPDKSGLPSDRFSAERTGGSVSTLTIQRTQQEDSAVYLCASSLWIGVNTGELFFGEGSRLTVL.

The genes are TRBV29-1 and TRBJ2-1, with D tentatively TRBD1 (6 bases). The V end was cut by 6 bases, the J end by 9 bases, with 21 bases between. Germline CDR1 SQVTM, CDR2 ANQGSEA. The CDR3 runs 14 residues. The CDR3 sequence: CSVLQLQGSSEQFF. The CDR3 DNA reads TGCAGCGTCCTCCAACTACAGGGATCCAGTGAGCAGTTCTTC.

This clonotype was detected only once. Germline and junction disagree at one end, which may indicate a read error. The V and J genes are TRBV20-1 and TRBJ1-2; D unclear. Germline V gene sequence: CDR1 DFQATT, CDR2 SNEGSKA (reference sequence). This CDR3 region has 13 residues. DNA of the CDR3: TGCAGTGCTAGAATGACACGAACCTATGGCTGCACCTTC. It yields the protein CSARMTRTYGCTF.

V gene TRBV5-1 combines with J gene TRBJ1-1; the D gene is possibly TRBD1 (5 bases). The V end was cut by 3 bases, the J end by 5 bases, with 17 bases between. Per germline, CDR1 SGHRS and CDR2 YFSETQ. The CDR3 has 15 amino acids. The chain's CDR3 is CASSWGPSRGTEAFF. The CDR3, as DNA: TGCGCCAGCAGCTGGGGTCCCTCCCGGGGGACTGAAGCTTTCTTT.

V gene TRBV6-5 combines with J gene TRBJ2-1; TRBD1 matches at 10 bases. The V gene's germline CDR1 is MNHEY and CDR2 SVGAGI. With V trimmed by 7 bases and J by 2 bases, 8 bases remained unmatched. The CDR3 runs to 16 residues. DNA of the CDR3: TGTGCCAGCAACCCTACCGGGACAGGGGCCTACAATGAGCAGTTCTTC. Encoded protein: CASNPTGTGAYNEQFF.

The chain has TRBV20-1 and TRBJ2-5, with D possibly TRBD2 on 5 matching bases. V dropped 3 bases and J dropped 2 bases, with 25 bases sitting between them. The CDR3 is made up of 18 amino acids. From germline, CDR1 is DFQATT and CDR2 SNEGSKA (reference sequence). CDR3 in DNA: TGCAGTGCTAGCCCCAAAAATATGACTACCCGGTGGCAAGAGACCCAGTACTTC. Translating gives CSASPKNMTTRWQETQYF.

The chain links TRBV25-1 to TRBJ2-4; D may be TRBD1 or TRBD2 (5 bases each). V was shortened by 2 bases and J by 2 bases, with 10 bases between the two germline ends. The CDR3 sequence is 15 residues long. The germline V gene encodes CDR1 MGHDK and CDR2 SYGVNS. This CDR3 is CASSETMGPKNIQYF. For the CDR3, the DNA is TGTGCCAGCAGTGAAACGATGGGACCCAAAAACATTCAGTACTTC.

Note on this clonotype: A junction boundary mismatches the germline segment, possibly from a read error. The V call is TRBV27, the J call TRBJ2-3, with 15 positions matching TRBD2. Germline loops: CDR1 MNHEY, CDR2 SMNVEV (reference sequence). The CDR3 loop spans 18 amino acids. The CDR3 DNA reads TGCGCCAGCAGTTTCTGGACTAGCGGGAGGGCTAGCACAGATACGCAGTATTTT. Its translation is CASSFWTSGRASTDTQYF.

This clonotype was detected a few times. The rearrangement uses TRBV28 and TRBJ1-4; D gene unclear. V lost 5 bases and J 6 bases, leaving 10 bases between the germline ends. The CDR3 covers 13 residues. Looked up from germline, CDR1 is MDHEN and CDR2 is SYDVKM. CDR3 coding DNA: TGTGCCAGCAGTCCGCACGAGGATGAAAAACTGTTTTTT. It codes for CASSPHEDEKLFF. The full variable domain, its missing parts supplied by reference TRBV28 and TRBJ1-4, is DVKVTQSSRYLVKRTGEKVFLECVQDMDHENMFWYRQDPGLGLRLIYFSYDVKMKEKGDIPEGYSVSREKKERFSLILESASTNQTSMYLCASSPHEDEKLFFGSGTQLSVL.

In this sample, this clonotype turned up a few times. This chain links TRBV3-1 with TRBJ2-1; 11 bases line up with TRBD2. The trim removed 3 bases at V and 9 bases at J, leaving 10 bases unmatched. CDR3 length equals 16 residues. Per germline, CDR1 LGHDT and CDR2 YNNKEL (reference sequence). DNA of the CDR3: TGTGCCAGCAGCCAGGATAGCGGGAGGGCCTATGGTGAGCAGTTCTTC. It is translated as CASSQDSGRAYGEQFF.

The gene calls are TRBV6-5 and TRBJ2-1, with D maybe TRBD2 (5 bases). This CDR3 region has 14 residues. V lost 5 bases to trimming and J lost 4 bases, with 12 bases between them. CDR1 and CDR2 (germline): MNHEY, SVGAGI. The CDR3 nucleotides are TGTGCCAGCAGTACCGTAACGGGGTACAATGAGCAGTTCTTC. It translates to CASSTVTGYNEQFF.

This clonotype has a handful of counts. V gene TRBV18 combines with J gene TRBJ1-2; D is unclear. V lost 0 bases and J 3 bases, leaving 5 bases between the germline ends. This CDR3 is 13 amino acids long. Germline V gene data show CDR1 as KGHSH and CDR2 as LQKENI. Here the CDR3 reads CASSPPEYYGYTF. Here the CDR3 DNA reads TGTGCCAGCTCACCACCGGAATACTATGGCTACACCTTC.

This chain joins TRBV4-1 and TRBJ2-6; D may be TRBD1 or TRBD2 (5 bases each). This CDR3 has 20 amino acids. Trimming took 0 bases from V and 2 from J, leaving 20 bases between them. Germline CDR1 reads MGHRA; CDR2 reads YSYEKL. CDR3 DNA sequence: TGCGCCAGCAGCCAAGAACACGGGACCATACTCCTAGCTGGGGCCAACGTCCTGACTTTC. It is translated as CASSQEHGTILLAGANVLTF.

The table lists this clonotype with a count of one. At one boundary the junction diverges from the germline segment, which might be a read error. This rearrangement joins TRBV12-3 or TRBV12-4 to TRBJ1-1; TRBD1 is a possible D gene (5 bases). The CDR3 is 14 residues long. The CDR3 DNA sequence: TGTACCAGCAGTTTATTCGGGTGGGACGCTGAAGCTTTCTTT. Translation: CTSSLFGWDAEAFF.

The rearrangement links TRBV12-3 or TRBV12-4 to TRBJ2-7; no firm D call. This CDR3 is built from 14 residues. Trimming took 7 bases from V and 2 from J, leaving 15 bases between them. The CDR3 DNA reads TGTGCCAGCACACCATCACGGCGTACCTACGAGCAGTACTTC. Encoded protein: CASTPSRRTYEQYF.

CDR3 nucleotides: TGTGCCAGCAGCTTAGTGTTAGGGGACACTGAAGCTTTCTTT. This gives the protein CASSLVLGDTEAFF. This sequence joins TRBV7-9 and TRBJ1-1; maybe TRBD1 (5 bases). The V end lost 1 base, the J end lost 3 bases, and 9 bases lay between the germline ends. The CDR3 has 14 amino acids. The germline CDR1 and CDR2 sequences are SEHNR and FQNEAQ (reference sequence).

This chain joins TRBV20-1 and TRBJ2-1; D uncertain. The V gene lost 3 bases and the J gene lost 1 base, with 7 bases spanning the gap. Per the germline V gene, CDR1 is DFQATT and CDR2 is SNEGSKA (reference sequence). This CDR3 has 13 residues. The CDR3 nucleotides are TGCAGTGCTAGCCCGCGTTCCTACAATGAGCAGTTCTTC. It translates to CSASPRSYNEQFF.

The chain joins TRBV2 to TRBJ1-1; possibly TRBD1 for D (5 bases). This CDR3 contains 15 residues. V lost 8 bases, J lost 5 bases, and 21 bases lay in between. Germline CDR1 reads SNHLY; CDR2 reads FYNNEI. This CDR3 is CASRPGTQAGTEAFF. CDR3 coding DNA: TGTGCCAGCCGACCCGGGACCCAGGCGGGTACTGAAGCTTTCTTT. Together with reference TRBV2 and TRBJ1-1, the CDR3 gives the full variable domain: EPEVTQTPSHQVTQMGQEVILRCVPISNHLYFYWYRQILGQKVEFLVSFYNNEISEKSEIFDDQFSVERPDGSNFTLKIRSTKLEDSAMYFCASRPGTQAGTEAFFGQGTRLTVV.

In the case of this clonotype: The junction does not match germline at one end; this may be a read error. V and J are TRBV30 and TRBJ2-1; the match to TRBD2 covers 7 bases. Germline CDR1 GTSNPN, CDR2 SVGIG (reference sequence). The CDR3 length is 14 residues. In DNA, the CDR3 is TGTGCCTGGCGTGTAGGGTCCGGGAGGATTGAGCAGTTCTTC. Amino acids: CAWRVGSGRIEQFF.

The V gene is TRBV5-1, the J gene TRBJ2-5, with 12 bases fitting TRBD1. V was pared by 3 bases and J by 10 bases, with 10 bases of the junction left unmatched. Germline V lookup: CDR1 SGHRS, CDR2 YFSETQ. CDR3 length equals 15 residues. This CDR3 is CASSWSGTGGEGQYF. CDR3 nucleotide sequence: TGCGCCAGCAGCTGGTCCGGGACAGGGGGCGAGGGCCAGTACTTC.

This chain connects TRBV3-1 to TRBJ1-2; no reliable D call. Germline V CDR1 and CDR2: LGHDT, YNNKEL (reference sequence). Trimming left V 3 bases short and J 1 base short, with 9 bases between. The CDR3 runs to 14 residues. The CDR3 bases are TGTGCCAGCAGCCAGAAGGGTGGTAACTATGGCTACACCTTC. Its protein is CASSQKGGNYGYTF.